This paragraph covers one T cell receptor beta chain sequence. As handled by the study authors: How many nucleated cells were present was estimated from reference gene primer amplification. Using immunoSEQ multiplex PCR, the repertoire was profiled, and TCRdb retains in-frame clones only, with some absent. V and J calls and clone size are copied from that table; D and trimming were computed from the DNA. This table has 75,000 to 90,000 clones, 90% to 95% appearing once. The sample originates from a study of blood T cell repertoires in COVID-19. Whole-study context: COVID-19 samples, acute and convalescent, were from the United States, Italy and Spain. From T cells, B-cell-depleted T cells, or PBMCs came the material, which was cDNA or gDNA.

Trimming took 4 bases from V and 4 from J, leaving 14 bases between them. The CDR3 totals 16 residues. Germline V lookup: CDR1 MDHEN, CDR2 SYDVKM. The receptor's source is a woman aged 45-65 years in a cohort sampled during active COVID-19. The V gene is TRBV28, the J gene TRBJ2-6; tentative D call: TRBD2 (5 bases). What was sequenced was peripheral blood. In DNA, the CDR3 is TGTGCCAGCAGTTCTCCCCGGGGAGACGGGGCCAACGTCCTGACTTTC. It is translated as CASSSPRGDGANVLTF. Full variable domain (remainder filled in from reference TRBV28 and TRBJ2-6): DVKVTQSSRYLVKRTGEKVFLECVQDMDHENMFWYRQDPGLGLRLIYFSYDVKMKEKGDIPEGYSVSREKKERFSLILESASTNQTSMYLCASSSPRGDGANVLTFGAGSRLTVL.